These 31 T cell receptor beta chains came from one sample sequenced in a study of T cell responses to AZD1222 COVID-19 vaccine. Clones were sequenced by immunoSEQ multiplex PCR, and TCRdb holds only the in-frame ones, with some missing. Of about 82,000 clones in the sample, roughly 84% were seen once. This specimen was peripheral blood, taken 28 days after the second AZD1222 dose. The source of these receptors is an adult who received the AZD1222 COVID-19 vaccine.

This chain uses TRBV6-5 with TRBJ1-2; D not certain. Trimming removed 7 bases from V and 0 bases from J, with 6 bases in between. The CDR3 loop spans 12 amino acids. Germline V CDR1 and CDR2: MNHEY, SVGAGI. The CDR3 bases are TGTGCCAGCAAGGCAGCTAACTATGGCTACACCTTC. Translating it yields CASKAANYGYTF.

The chain links TRBV29-1 to TRBJ1-1, with TRBD1 identical over 7 bases. The CDR3 consists of 13 residues. V was pared by 5 bases and J by 2 bases, with 5 bases of the junction left unmatched. Per germline, CDR1 SQVTM and CDR2 ANQGSEA. CDR3 nucleotides: TGCAGCGTTACCCGGACAGGCAACACTGAAGCTTTCTTT. It codes for CSVTRTGNTEAFF.

The chain is built from TRBV5-1 and TRBJ1-3, with a tentative D call TRBD1 (6 bases). CDR1 and CDR2 (germline): SGHRS, YFSETQ. The CDR3 length is 13 residues. V was trimmed by 3 bases and J by 3 bases, leaving 7 bases between them. In nucleotides, the CDR3 is TGCGCCAGCAGCTCGACAGGTGGAAACACCATATATTTT. Translation: CASSSTGGNTIYF.

This chain connects TRBV9 to TRBJ2-7, with D perhaps assigned TRBD1 or TRBD2 (5 bases each). The V end lost 2 bases, the J end lost 3 bases, and 15 bases lay between the germline ends. The germline CDR1 and CDR2 sequences are SGDLS and YYNGEE. This CDR3 contains 15 residues. CDR3 nucleotides: TGTGCCAGCAGCGTGGGGGTCGGTCTAAACTACGAGCAGTACTTC. As protein: CASSVGVGLNYEQYF.

The chain is built from TRBV6-5 and TRBJ1-6; 10 positions agree with TRBD1. CDR1 is MNHEY, CDR2 SVGAGI, per germline. The CDR3 consists of 15 residues. J was trimmed by 4 bases and V by 6 bases; bases with no gene match: 3. The CDR3 loop is CASRGTGAYNSPLHF. CDR3 DNA sequence: TGTGCCAGCAGGGGGACAGGGGCGTATAATTCACCCCTCCACTTT.

This chain's CDR3 is CASSLAAGLPRETQYF. CDR3 DNA: TGTGCCAGCAGCTTAGCAGCGGGTCTACCCCGAGAGACCCAGTACTTC. This chain connects TRBV11-2 to TRBJ2-5; the D gene is possibly TRBD2 (6 bases). The CDR3 contains 16 residues. Trimming stripped 1 base from V and 4 bases from J, with 16 bases between. From germline, CDR1 is SGHAT and CDR2 FQNNGV.

This clone showed up just a few times. V is TRBV12-3 or TRBV12-4 and J is TRBJ1-5, with D hard to call. V lost 2 bases, J lost 4 bases, and 3 bases lay in between. There are 12 residues in the CDR3. CDR3 amino acids: CASSLRNQPQHF. CDR3 nucleotides: TGTGCCAGCAGTTTACGGAATCAGCCCCAGCATTTT.

V gene TRBV7-3 combines with J gene TRBJ2-5, with no clear D. This CDR3 has 13 amino acids. Looked up from germline, CDR1 is SGHTA and CDR2 is FQGTGA. V shed 8 bases and J shed 1 base, with 11 bases lying between them. This chain's CDR3 is CASSPPAQETQYF. The DNA for the CDR3 is TGTGCCAGCTCCCCCCCGGCCCAAGAGACCCAGTACTTC.

The chain recombines TRBV2 with TRBJ2-5, with 9 bases aligning to TRBD1. The CDR3 length is 15 residues. CDR1 and CDR2 (germline): SNHLY, FYNNEI. With 9 bases clipped from V and 2 bases from J, the junction kept 10 bases outside the gene matches. The CDR3 sequence is CASNRGRGSQETQYF. CDR3 in DNA: TGTGCCAGTAACAGGGGGCGGGGATCTCAAGAGACCCAGTACTTC.

This clone has a handful of counts. The genes are TRBV29-1 and TRBJ2-5; 13 nucleotides line up with TRBD2. V gave up 7 bases and J gave up 0 bases; unmatched junction bases: 5. Germline values: CDR1 SQVTM, CDR2 ANQGSEA. The CDR3 runs to 15 residues. The chain's CDR3 is CSARTSGGHQETQYF. The DNA of the CDR3 is TGCAGCGCCAGGACTAGCGGGGGACACCAAGAGACCCAGTACTTC.

The chain is built from TRBV5-4 and TRBJ1-2, with TRBD1 matching over 7 bases. Germline trimming cut 2 bases from V and 4 bases from J; bases unmatched to any gene: 5. This CDR3 is built from 14 residues. Germline CDR1 is SGHNT and CDR2 is YYREEE (reference sequence). The CDR3 bases are TGTGCCAGCAGCTTTCCGGGACAGCCCTATGGCTACACCTTC. Encoded protein: CASSFPGQPYGYTF.

This clone occurred once. The chain recombines TRBV7-2 with TRBJ2-7; D call uncertain. The CDR3 loop spans 16 amino acids. V lost 0 bases to trimming and J lost 3 bases, with 15 bases between them. Germline CDR1 reads SGHTA; CDR2 reads FQGNSA. In DNA, the CDR3 is TGTGCCAGCAGCTTAGCGTCTGGGCAGCCCCACTACGAGCAGTACTTC. Amino acids: CASSLASGQPHYEQYF.

This chain uses TRBV9 with TRBJ1-5, with 8 bases matching TRBD1. Trimming cost V 4 bases and J 0 bases; bases outside gene matches: 3. CDR3 length: 15 residues. Germline V gene data show CDR1 as SGDLS and CDR2 as YYNGEE. CDR3 nucleotides: TGTGCCAGCAGCCTGACAGGGGATAGCAATCAGCCCCAGCATTTT. Protein sequence: CASSLTGDSNQPQHF. The whole variable domain, filled in from reference TRBV9 and TRBJ1-5, reads DSGVTQTPKHLITATGQRVTLRCSPRSGDLSVYWYQQSLDQGLQFLIQYYNGEERAKGNILERFSAQQFPDLHSELNLSSLELGDSALYFCASSLTGDSNQPQHFGDGTRLSIL.

CDR3 coding DNA: TGCGCCAGCAGCAACTTCGCAGGTAACACTGAAGCTTTCTTT. Its translation: CASSNFAGNTEAFF. The V and J genes are TRBV5-1 and TRBJ1-1, with D unresolved. The CDR3 extends over 14 amino acids. The germline V gene encodes CDR1 SGHRS and CDR2 YFSETQ. The germline V and J ends were trimmed by 4 bases and 2 bases, with 12 bases remaining between them. Drawing the rest from reference TRBV5-1 and TRBJ1-1, the complete variable domain is KAGVTQTPRYLIKTRGQQVTLSCSPISGHRSVSWYQQTPGQGLQFLFEYFSETQRNKGNFPGRFSGRQFSNSRSEMNVSTLELGDSALYLCASSNFAGNTEAFFGQGTRLTVV.

V usage is TRBV11-2 and J usage is TRBJ1-5; D is ambiguous. The CDR3 runs 13 residues. With 5 bases removed from V and 7 bases from J, the gap between germline ends came to 12 bases. Germline-derived CDR1 and CDR2 are SGHAT and FQNNGV. CDR3 region: CASSPSFRQPQHF. For the CDR3, the DNA is TGTGCCAGCAGCCCCAGCTTTCGCCAGCCCCAGCATTTT.

Concerning this clone itself: The identical CDR3 is also encoded by other nucleotide sequences in the sample. J is TRBJ1-1 and V is TRBV9; perhaps TRBD1 as D (5 bases). CDR1 SGDLS and CDR2 YYNGEE come from the germline V gene. V lost 2 bases and J 5 bases, leaving 7 bases between the germline ends. The CDR3 has 12 amino acids. Written as DNA, the CDR3 is TGTGCCAGCAGCGTGGGGGGAACTGAAGCTTTCTTT. It codes for CASSVGGTEAFF. Full variable domain (rest looked up from reference TRBV9 and TRBJ1-1): DSGVTQTPKHLITATGQRVTLRCSPRSGDLSVYWYQQSLDQGLQFLIQYYNGEERAKGNILERFSAQQFPDLHSELNLSSLELGDSALYFCASSVGGTEAFFGQGTRLTVV.

The chain is built from TRBV6-5 and TRBJ2-2, with D possibly matching TRBD1 (6 bases). Trimming stripped 7 bases from V and 3 bases from J, with 15 bases between. CDR3 length: 15 amino acids. Germline loops: CDR1 MNHEY, CDR2 SVGAGI. The CDR3 here is CASTTGRVDTGELFF. CDR3 DNA: TGTGCCAGCACGACAGGCCGGGTGGACACCGGGGAGCTGTTTTTT.

The rearrangement links TRBV6-9 to TRBJ1-2; D remains ambiguous. The CDR3 sequence is 13 residues long. In germline, CDR1 is MNHGY, CDR2 SVAAGI. V was pared by 3 bases and J by 8 bases, with 13 bases between. CDR3 DNA: TGTGCCAGCAGTTACGTCCCCTCGCAGGGCTACACCTTC. Translation gives CASSYVPSQGYTF.

V and J are TRBV7-2 and TRBJ1-6; 7 bases agree with TRBD1. CDR3 length: 16 amino acids. Trimming at V came to 2 bases and at J to 9 bases, leaving 10 bases not matched to a gene. Germline-derived CDR1 and CDR2 are SGHTA and FQGNSA. CDR3 protein: CASSLSTQQGSSPLHF. CDR3 bases: TGTGCCAGCAGCTTATCGACCCAACAGGGGTCTTCACCCCTCCACTTT.

The rearrangement links TRBV2 to TRBJ1-5; D is unresolved. The CDR3 runs 12 residues. With 2 bases removed from V and 9 bases from J, the gap between germline ends came to 8 bases. Germline V gene sequence: CDR1 SNHLY, CDR2 FYNNEI. CDR3 region: CASSERWGPQHF. The CDR3 DNA follows: TGTGCCAGCAGTGAAAGGTGGGGGCCCCAGCATTTT.

V is TRBV6-5 and J is TRBJ2-3; unclear D gene. Trimming took 10 bases from V and 3 from J, leaving 17 bases between them. CDR3 length: 14 residues. Germline V lookup: CDR1 MNHEY, CDR2 SVGAGI. CDR3 in DNA: TGTGCCACCTTAGACGGATCGAGGACAGATACGCAGTATTTT. This codes for CATLDGSRTDTQYF.

CDR3 sequence (DNA): TGCGCCAGCAGCTTGACCCCAGTAATCTATGGCTACACCTTC. This gives the protein CASSLTPVIYGYTF. V and J are TRBV5-1 and TRBJ1-2, with D uncertain. CDR1 and CDR2 (germline): SGHRS, YFSETQ. V was clipped by 1 base and J by 4 bases, with 11 bases between them. The CDR3 totals 14 residues. The full variable domain, rest sourced from reference TRBV5-1 and TRBJ1-2, is KAGVTQTPRYLIKTRGQQVTLSCSPISGHRSVSWYQQTPGQGLQFLFEYFSETQRNKGNFPGRFSGRQFSNSRSEMNVSTLELGDSALYLCASSLTPVIYGYTFGSGTRLTVV.

The chain uses TRBV2 and TRBJ2-1; a weak D match, TRBD2 (6 bases). V lost 5 bases and J 0 bases, leaving 14 bases between the germline ends. From germline, CDR1 is SNHLY and CDR2 FYNNEI. The CDR3 length is 16 residues. CDR3 coding DNA: TGTGCCAGCAGTAGGTCTAGCGACCTCTCCTACAATGAGCAGTTCTTC. Translation: CASSRSSDLSYNEQFF.

The V gene is TRBV29-1, the J gene TRBJ1-2; a weak D match, TRBD1 (6 bases). This CDR3 is 14 amino acids long. Looked up from germline, CDR1 is SQVTM and CDR2 is ANQGSEA. Trimming pared 6 bases from V and 6 bases from J, leaving 20 bases between. CDR3 bases: TGCAGCGTCCTGACAGGCCCGCTGGGGGATGGCTACACCTTC. It translates to CSVLTGPLGDGYTF.

The CDR3 DNA follows: TGTGCCTGGATAGATATCGGGGAGCTGTTTTTT. Protein sequence: CAWIDIGELFF. V is TRBV30 and J is TRBJ2-2; D remains ambiguous. Trimming pared 4 bases from V and 7 bases from J, leaving 7 bases between. This CDR3 contains 11 residues. CDR1 and CDR2 from the germline V gene are GTSNPN and SVGIG (reference sequence).

This sequence joins TRBV4-1 and TRBJ1-2; D remains ambiguous. Trimming stripped 3 bases from V and 6 bases from J, with 8 bases between. CDR1 MGHRA and CDR2 YSYEKL come from the germline V gene. This CDR3 has 12 residues. This CDR3 reads CASSQPPNGYTF. The CDR3 DNA follows: TGCGCCAGCAGCCAGCCGCCGAATGGCTACACCTTC.

The chain joins TRBV5-4 to TRBJ2-7; 9 nucleotides align to TRBD1. Germline lookup yields CDR1 SGHNT and CDR2 YYREEE (reference sequence). Losses at the gene ends were 6 bases for V and 6 bases for J; bases not matched to a gene: 7. The CDR3 covers 13 residues. The CDR3 spells CASTGQGGLEQYF. The CDR3 DNA reads as TGTGCCAGCACGGGACAGGGAGGACTCGAGCAGTACTTC.

This clone was recorded only once. The CDR3 region is CASSVGTSGGETQYF. The CDR3 region has the DNA TGTGCCAGCAGCGTTGGGACTAGCGGGGGCGAGACCCAGTACTTC. The rearrangement uses TRBV7-3 and TRBJ2-5; 14 nucleotides align to TRBD2. From germline, CDR1 is SGHTA and CDR2 FQGTGA. The CDR3 runs to 15 residues. Trimming cost V 5 bases and J 5 bases; bases outside gene matches: 4. Combining the CDR3 with reference TRBV7-3 and TRBJ2-5 gives the whole variable domain GAGVSQTPSNKVTEKGKYVELRCDPISGHTALYWYRQSLGQGPEFLIYFQGTGAADDSGLPNDRFFAVRPEGSVSTLKIQRTERGDSAVYLCASSVGTSGGETQYFGPGTRLLVL.

The rearrangement links TRBV30 to TRBJ1-5; a weak D match, TRBD1 (5 bases). Germline V gives CDR1 GTSNPN, CDR2 SVGIG (reference sequence). The length of the CDR3 is 13 residues. Trimming removed 2 bases from V and 7 bases from J, with 12 bases in between. The CDR3 coding sequence is TGTGCCTGGAGTCTCACGGAGGGGCAGCCCCAGCATTTT. Translation: CAWSLTEGQPQHF.

The chain is built from TRBV24-1 and TRBJ1-4, with a tentative D call TRBD1 (6 bases). Looked up from germline, CDR1 is KGHDR and CDR2 is SFDVKD. V was shortened by 3 bases and J by 3 bases, with 16 bases between the two germline ends. The CDR3 covers 17 residues. CDR3 nucleotide sequence: TGTGCCACCAGTGATCTAAAGGTGGACAGCTCTAATGAAAAACTGTTTTTT. Translation: CATSDLKVDSSNEKLFF.

The chain employs TRBV3-1 (or the pseudogene TRBV3-2) and TRBJ1-2; 7 positions agree with TRBD1. Trimming removed 1 base from V and 2 bases from J; junction bases left unmatched: 13. This CDR3 has 18 amino acids. CDR1 is LGHDT, CDR2 YNNKEL, per germline (reference sequence). CDR3 nucleotide sequence: TGTGCCAGCAGCCAAGGCGCATTGACAGGGAAGGCAAACTATGGCTACACCTTC. Residues: CASSQGALTGKANYGYTF.